The sequence of this TCR beta chain was determined in a study of shared clonotypes between healthy human individuals. Study summary: CD8 memory received one plate per donor, CD8 naive two, CD4 memory three and CD4 naive three.

Only in-frame clones appear in the TCRdb table, and some are missing; sequencing was by immunoSEQ multiplex PCR. The table lists roughly 850,000 clones, approximately 97% of them singletons. It was CD45RO-negative cells, positively selected for CCR7, that made up naive CD8 cells, with terminally differentiated effector memory CD45RA+ cells excluded. CDR3 size: 16 residues. The V end was cut by 2 bases, the J end by 0 bases, with 11 bases between. The germline gives CDR1 SGHDN, CDR2 FVKESK. The receptor was isolated from a man between 25 and 39 years old in good health. Sequencing was performed on naive CD8+ T cells sorted from blood. The chain is built from TRBV14 and TRBJ2-1; D unresolved. In nucleotides, the CDR3 is TGTGCCAGCAGCCAACCCCAGGCGACCTCCTACAATGAGCAGTTCTTC. It translates to CASSQPQATSYNEQFF.